The clone carrying this T cell receptor beta chain appeared many times. Arm-PCR of CDR3 regions and iRepertoire HTBI primers were used to build TCR beta libraries. One entry per CDR3 protein results from TCRdb running MiXCR on the multiplex PCR reads. The sample lists about 440,000 distinct CDR3 sequences, 15% occurring once. This sample was included in a study of regulatory T cells in long-lasting Graves disease. Between the trimmed V and J ends, which lost 3 bases and 6 bases, there was a span of 9 bases. The CDR3 has 12 residues. The time point here: newly diagnosed GD, antithyroid drugs for less than 3 months. After RNA was extracted from PBMCs, the TCR library was made from it. The data were also submitted as part of a second study, on T cells in Graves' hyperthyroidism and ophthalmopathy.

The chain carries TRBV12-3 or TRBV12-4 and TRBJ2-7; D unresolved. The source of this sequence is a woman aged 30 to 39 with Graves disease. The sample was peripheral blood mononuclear cells (PBMCs), taken at new diagnosis, from a patient treated with antithyroid drugs. CDR3 sequence: CASSFSRSEQYF. The DNA of the CDR3 is TGTGCCAGCAGTTTTTCCAGGTCCGAGCAGTACTTC.